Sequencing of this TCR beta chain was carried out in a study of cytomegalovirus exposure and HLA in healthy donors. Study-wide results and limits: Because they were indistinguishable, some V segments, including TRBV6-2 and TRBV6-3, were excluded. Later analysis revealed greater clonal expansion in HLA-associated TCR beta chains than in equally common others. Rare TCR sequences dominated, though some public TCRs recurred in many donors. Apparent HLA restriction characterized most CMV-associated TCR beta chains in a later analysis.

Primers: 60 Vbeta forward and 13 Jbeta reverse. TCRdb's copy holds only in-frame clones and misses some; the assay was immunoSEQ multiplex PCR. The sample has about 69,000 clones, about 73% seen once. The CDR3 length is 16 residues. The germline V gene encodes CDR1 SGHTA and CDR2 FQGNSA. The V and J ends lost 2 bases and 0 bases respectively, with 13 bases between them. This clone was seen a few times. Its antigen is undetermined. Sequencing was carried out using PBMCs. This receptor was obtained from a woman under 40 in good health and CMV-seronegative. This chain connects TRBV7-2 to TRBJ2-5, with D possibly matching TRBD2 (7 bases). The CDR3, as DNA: TGTGCCAGCAGCTTAACGTGGGGGGGCCACCAAGAGACCCAGTACTTC. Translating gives CASSLTWGGHQETQYF.